These 29 T cell receptor beta chains were sequenced from one sample in a study of CD8 T cells in ankylosing spondylitis. Study results and limitations: The study identified a TCR beta motif of several highly homologous variants that appeared characteristic of ankylosing spondylitis blood.

TCRdb re-analysed the 5' RACE reads in MiXCR, keeping a single row per CDR3 protein. This table has under 850,000 distinct CDR3 sequences, 15% to 20% appearing once. These receptors' antigens are unknown. Sequencing was carried out using blood, either unsorted or a sorted T cell fraction (not recorded which). All receptors come from a male donor with ankylosing spondylitis.

Points on this clonotype: This may be a read error, as it is one base from a much larger clone. The rearrangement uses TRBV20-1 and TRBJ2-3; D might be TRBD2 (5 bases). Germline V gives CDR1 DFQATT, CDR2 SNEGSKA (reference sequence). This CDR3 is built from 12 residues. Deletions cut 3 bases from V and 2 bases from J, with 6 bases between. In DNA, the CDR3 is TGCAGTGCTAGGACTAACACAGATACGCAGTATTTT. Residues: CSARTNTDTQYF.

V is TRBV5-6 and J is TRBJ2-5; D is possibly TRBD1 (5 bases). The CDR3 loop spans 18 amino acids. Germline V CDR1 and CDR2: SGHDT, YYEEEE. V lost 3 bases to trimming and J lost 2 bases, with 23 bases between them. The CDR3 here is CASSSGQGTHRSQETQYF. Written as DNA, the CDR3 is TGTGCCAGCAGCTCAGGACAAGGCACACACCGTTCGCAAGAGACCCAGTACTTC. The variable domain in full, completed from reference TRBV5-6 and TRBJ2-5, reads DAGVTQSPTHLIKTRGQQVTLRCSPKSGHDTVSWYQQALGQGPQFIFQYYEEEERQRGNFPDRFSGHQFPNYSSELNVNALLLGDSALYLCASSSGQGTHRSQETQYFGPGTRLLVL.

The rearrangement uses TRBV2 and TRBJ1-6; TRBD1 aligns across 8 bases. The trim removed 6 bases at V and 4 bases at J, leaving 5 bases unmatched. CDR3 length: 15 residues. Germline V gene lookup returns CDR1 SNHLY and CDR2 FYNNEI. Here the CDR3 DNA reads TGTGCCAGCAGAGGACAGGGTGCATATAATTCACCCCTCCACTTT. Its protein is CASRGQGAYNSPLHF.

This clonotype was counted only a few times. The chain carries TRBV7-9 and TRBJ2-7, with D tentatively TRBD1 (6 bases). V lost 0 bases, J lost 6 bases, and 21 bases lay in between. From germline, CDR1 is SEHNR and CDR2 FQNEAQ (reference sequence). The CDR3 has 17 residues. CDR3 protein: CASSLAEGTIPTSEQYF. The CDR3 coding sequence is TGTGCCAGCAGCTTAGCGGAAGGGACAATCCCCACCAGCGAGCAGTACTTC.

This sequence joins TRBV20-1 and TRBJ2-7; no clear D gene. The length of the CDR3 is 12 residues. Germline V gene data show CDR1 as DFQATT and CDR2 as SNEGSKA (reference sequence). V was clipped by 3 bases and J by 0 bases, with 6 bases between them. This CDR3 reads CSARMSSYEQYF. DNA of the CDR3: TGCAGTGCTAGGATGAGCTCCTACGAGCAGTACTTC.

This clonotype was seen at least ten times. The chain links TRBV12-3 or TRBV12-4 to TRBJ1-2; 7 nucleotides align to TRBD1. J lost 4 bases, V lost 3 bases, and 2 bases had no gene match. The CDR3 spans 13 residues. The DNA for the CDR3 is TGTGCCAGCAGTTTTTGGGACAGCTATGGCTACACCTTC. Translation: CASSFWDSYGYTF.

Only a few counts were recorded for this clonotype. The chain recombines TRBV20-1 with TRBJ2-1; 8 bases are shared with TRBD1. Germline CDR1 DFQATT, CDR2 SNEGSKA (reference sequence). The CDR3 consists of 15 residues. The V segment lost 1 base and the J segment 6 bases; nucleotides outside the gene matches: 8. The CDR3 protein is CSARAPGQVPNEQFF. CDR3 DNA sequence: TGCAGTGCTAGAGCCCCGGGACAGGTCCCCAATGAGCAGTTCTTC.

This clonotype was detected a few times. The chain couples TRBV15 to TRBJ1-2, with TRBD1 matching over 8 bases. Unmatched junction bases numbered 7, after V lost 5 bases and J lost 2 bases. The CDR3 covers 15 residues. CDR1 is LNHNV and CDR2 is YYDKDF in the germline V gene (reference sequence). Written as DNA, the CDR3 is TGTGCCACCAGCCGAGCCGGGACAGGAAACTATGGCTACACCTTC. Amino acids: CATSRAGTGNYGYTF.

The chain employs TRBV7-2 and TRBJ1-1, with 7 bases that match TRBD1. CDR1 and CDR2 (germline): SGHTA, FQGNSA. The CDR3 is made up of 15 amino acids. The V gene end was trimmed by 1 base and the J gene end by 7 bases; junction bases not matched to a gene: 9. The CDR3 nucleotides read TGTGCCAGCAGCTTAGTTTATCGGCAGGGGGGTGAAGCTTTCTTT. It codes for CASSLVYRQGGEAFF.

This rearrangement joins TRBV7-2 to TRBJ2-1, with 8 bases aligning to TRBD2. This CDR3 has 13 amino acids. Germline lookup yields CDR1 SGHTA and CDR2 FQGNSA. Germline trimming cut 5 bases from V and 6 bases from J; bases unmatched to any gene: 3. CDR3 nucleotides: TGTGCCAGCAGCGCTCGGGGGGGCAATGAGCAGTTCTTC. This sequence encodes CASSARGGNEQFF. Complete variable domain (other parts from reference TRBV7-2 and TRBJ2-1): GAGVSQSPSNKVTEKGKDVELRCDPISGHTALYWYRQSLGQGLEFLIYFQGNSAPDKSGLPSDRFSAERTGGSVSTLTIQRTQQEDSAVYLCASSARGGNEQFFGPGTRLTVL.

This clonotype has at least ten counts. J is TRBJ1-1 and V is TRBV20-1; D ambiguous. Trimming took 0 bases from V and 3 from J, leaving 2 bases between them. Per the germline V gene, CDR1 is DFQATT and CDR2 is SNEGSKA (reference sequence). CDR3 length: 11 residues. CDR3 bases: TGCAGTGCTAGAGAAGACACTGAAGCTTTCTTT. Protein sequence: CSAREDTEAFF.

This clonotype has at least ten counts. The rearrangement joins TRBV28 to TRBJ2-3, with TRBD2 as a possible D gene (6 bases). Germline loops: CDR1 MDHEN, CDR2 SYDVKM. CDR3 size: 19 residues. Trimming took off 3 bases at V and 3 bases at J, with 25 bases between the two ends. CDR3 protein: CASSFGPWWPGVGTDTQYF. The CDR3 bases are TGTGCCAGCAGTTTCGGCCCGTGGTGGCCGGGGGTGGGGACAGATACGCAGTATTTT. Supplemented by reference TRBV28 and TRBJ2-3, the full variable domain reads DVKVTQSSRYLVKRTGEKVFLECVQDMDHENMFWYRQDPGLGLRLIYFSYDVKMKEKGDIPEGYSVSREKKERFSLILESASTNQTSMYLCASSFGPWWPGVGTDTQYFGPGTRLTVL.

This sequence joins TRBV10-3 and TRBJ2-1; 9 nucleotides agree with TRBD2. V lost 2 bases to trimming and J lost 10 bases; unmatched junction nucleotides: 9. This CDR3 has 15 residues. Germline CDR1 is ENHRY and CDR2 is SYGVKD. CDR3: CAISETSGSYGEQFF. In DNA form, the CDR3 reads TGTGCCATCAGTGAGACTAGCGGGTCCTATGGGGAGCAGTTCTTC.

The V and J genes are TRBV11-2 and TRBJ1-1, with no clear D. Trimming cost V 5 bases and J 1 base, with 11 bases left between them. The germline gives CDR1 SGHAT, CDR2 FQNNGV. The CDR3 is made up of 14 amino acids. The CDR3 coding sequence is TGTGCCAGCAGCCCCCCGAAAGCGAACACTGAAGCTTTCTTT. It yields the protein CASSPPKANTEAFF.

This clonotype was counted between two and nine times. The CDR3 coding sequence is TGTGCCATCAGTGGGGGTGGGGCCTACACCTTC. Protein product: CAISGGGAYTF. The chain links TRBV10-3 to TRBJ1-2; possibly TRBD1 for D (5 bases). Deletions cut 4 bases from V and 10 bases from J, with 10 bases between. Germline V CDR1 and CDR2: ENHRY, SYGVKD. The CDR3 runs to 11 residues.

In its sample, this clonotype was seen many times. This chain joins TRBV5-1 and TRBJ1-1, with D perhaps matching TRBD1 (5 bases). Per germline, CDR1 SGHRS and CDR2 YFSETQ. This CDR3 has 17 residues. Trimming pared 1 base from V and 3 bases from J, leaving 19 bases between. As DNA, the CDR3 is TGCGCCAGCAGCTTGCGGCCGTTAGGGACTCTGGACACTGAAGCTTTCTTT. This sequence encodes CASSLRPLGTLDTEAFF.

The chain employs TRBV2 and TRBJ2-7, with 7 bases fitting TRBD2. After removal of 8 bases from V and 0 bases from J, the junction contained 7 bases not matched to a gene. Germline V CDR1 and CDR2: SNHLY, FYNNEI. This CDR3 contains 14 residues. The DNA for the CDR3 is TGTGCCAGCGAATTGGAGCGGGACTCCTACGAGCAGTACTTC. Translating it yields CASELERDSYEQYF.

This clonotype was detected ten times or more. The chain has TRBV6-1 and TRBJ2-1; 14 nucleotides line up with TRBD2. Germline V gene data show CDR1 as MNHNS and CDR2 as SASEGT. J lost 9 bases, V lost 6 bases, and 7 bases had no gene match. This CDR3 spans 15 amino acids. CDR3 bases: TGTGCCAGCAGAAGACTAGCGGGGGGGCCAGGTGAGCAGTTCTTC. Protein product: CASRRLAGGPGEQFF.

This clonotype was observed a handful of times. The chain uses TRBV5-5 and TRBJ2-5, with D hard to call. The CDR3 consists of 14 residues. The V and J ends lost 1 base and 1 base respectively, with 8 bases between them. CDR1 is SGHKS and CDR2 is YYEKEE in the germline V gene (reference sequence). The CDR3 sequence is CASSLQALQETQYF. DNA for the CDR3: TGTGCCAGCAGCTTGCAAGCTCTCCAAGAGACCCAGTACTTC.

This clonotype has only a few counts. The chain couples TRBV4-1 to TRBJ2-1; 8 positions agree with TRBD1. The germline V gene encodes CDR1 MGHRA and CDR2 YSYEKL. V shed 2 bases, J shed 9 bases, and the junction held 12 bases outside the gene matches. This CDR3 has 16 residues. CDR3 in amino acids: CASSQQGQGYWGEQFF. In DNA form, the CDR3 reads TGCGCCAGCAGCCAACAAGGACAGGGTTATTGGGGTGAGCAGTTCTTC.

The J gene is TRBJ2-3, the V gene TRBV5-1, with D unresolved. The CDR3 spans 15 residues. Germline CDR1 SGHRS, CDR2 YFSETQ. V was trimmed by 0 bases and J by 4 bases, leaving 12 bases between them. CDR3 sequence reads: CASSLAQSAADTQYF. The CDR3 nucleotides read TGCGCCAGCAGCTTGGCCCAGAGCGCGGCAGATACGCAGTATTTT.

CDR3 in DNA: TGTGCCAGCAGCTTAAGGGCGATCTCCTACGAGCAGTACTTC. This gives the protein CASSLRAISYEQYF. The chain recombines TRBV7-6 with TRBJ2-7; no reliable D call. The CDR3 has 14 residues. V lost 2 bases and J lost 0, with 8 bases in between. Germline CDR1 and CDR2: SGHVS and FNYEAQ.

This clonotype was counted many times. The J gene is TRBJ2-7, the V gene TRBV20-1; D gene uncertain. The CDR3 contains 13 residues. With 0 bases removed from V and 4 bases from J, the gap between germline ends came to 10 bases. Germline loops: CDR1 DFQATT, CDR2 SNEGSKA (reference sequence). CDR3 in amino acids: CSARDLDGYEQYF. CDR3 bases: TGCAGTGCTAGAGATCTAGATGGGTACGAGCAGTACTTC.

This clonotype occurred many times. The chain combines TRBV12-3 or TRBV12-4 with TRBJ2-7, with D perhaps matching TRBD2 (5 bases). This CDR3 region has 13 residues. With 6 bases removed from V and 2 bases from J, the gap between germline ends came to 11 bases. In DNA, the CDR3 is TGTGCCAGCAGCCGCGCCGGGGCCTACGAGCAGTACTTC. Its translation is CASSRAGAYEQYF.

This clonotype showed up just a few times. The rearrangement links TRBV20-1 to TRBJ1-5; a weak D match, TRBD1 (6 bases). The CDR3 sequence is 14 residues long. With 3 bases removed from V and 3 bases from J, the gap between germline ends came to 12 bases. Germline V CDR1 and CDR2: DFQATT, SNEGSKA (reference sequence). The CDR3 here is CSASRQASNQPQHF. The CDR3 nucleotides read TGCAGTGCTAGTAGACAGGCCTCCAATCAGCCCCAGCATTTT.

V gene TRBV7-8 combines with J gene TRBJ1-4; TRBD1 aligns across 9 bases. Germline V gene sequence: CDR1 SGHVS, CDR2 FQNEAQ. J was trimmed by 7 bases and V by 6 bases; bases with no gene match: 6. The CDR3 loop spans 14 amino acids. As DNA, the CDR3 is TGTGCCAGCAGTCGGACAGGGGTGGGTGAAAAACTGTTTTTT. Residues: CASSRTGVGEKLFF.

This clonotype came up many times. The rearrangement joins TRBV29-1 to TRBJ2-1; weak D call: TRBD2 (6 bases). Trimming left V 7 bases short and J 5 bases short, with 21 bases between. Germline assignment: CDR1 SQVTM and CDR2 ANQGSEA. The CDR3 covers 15 residues. CDR3 sequence: CSAVPIAALNNEQFF. The CDR3 nucleotides read TGCAGCGCTGTTCCCATAGCGGCACTGAACAATGAGCAGTTCTTC.

This clonotype was counted only a few times. V usage is TRBV9 and J usage is TRBJ2-3; no definite D call. Per germline, CDR1 SGDLS and CDR2 YYNGEE. Trimming took off 3 bases at V and 1 base at J, with 9 bases between the two ends. The CDR3 covers 14 residues. In nucleotides, the CDR3 is TGTGCCAGCAGCGGCTCTCCGGGCACAGATACGCAGTATTTT. It yields the protein CASSGSPGTDTQYF.

At least ten counts were recorded for this clonotype. The V call is TRBV15, the J call TRBJ2-2; D is perhaps TRBD1 or TRBD2 (5 bases each). Trimming removed 2 bases at V and 6 bases at J, with 13 bases between. Per the germline V gene, CDR1 is LNHNV and CDR2 is YYDKDF (reference sequence). This CDR3 spans 15 amino acids. This chain's CDR3 is CATSRPGTLAGELFF. The CDR3 region has the DNA TGTGCCACCAGCAGACCCGGGACCCTCGCCGGGGAGCTGTTTTTT.